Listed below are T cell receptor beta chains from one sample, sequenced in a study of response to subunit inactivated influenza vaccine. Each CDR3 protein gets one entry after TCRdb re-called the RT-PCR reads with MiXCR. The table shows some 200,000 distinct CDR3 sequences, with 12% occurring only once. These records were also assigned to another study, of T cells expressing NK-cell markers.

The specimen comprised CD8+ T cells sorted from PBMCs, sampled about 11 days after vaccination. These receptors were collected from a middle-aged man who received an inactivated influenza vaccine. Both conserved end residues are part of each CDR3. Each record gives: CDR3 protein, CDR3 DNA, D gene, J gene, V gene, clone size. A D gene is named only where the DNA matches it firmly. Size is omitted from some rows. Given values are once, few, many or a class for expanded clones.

CDR3 protein: CASSLSSASGTHQETQYF; CDR3 DNA: TGTGCCAGCAGTTTAAGTTCGGCTAGCGGGACGCACCAAGAGACCCAGTACTTC; D gene: TRBD2; J gene: TRBJ2-5; V gene: TRBV12-3/TRBV12-4; clone size: NA
CDR3 protein: CAWSWDSASYEQYF; CDR3 DNA: TGTGCCTGGAGTTGGGACAGTGCCTCCTACGAGCAGTACTTC; D gene: TRBD1; J gene: TRBJ2-7; V gene: TRBV30; clone size: NA
CDR3 protein: CASRPRPGLPNTGELFF; CDR3 DNA: TGTGCCAGCAGACCTCGTCCGGGACTACCGAACACCGGGGAGCTGTTTTTT; D gene: TRBD2; J gene: TRBJ2-2; V gene: TRBV12-3/TRBV12-4; clone size: NA
CDR3 protein: CASSSTGGLQETQYF; CDR3 DNA: TGTGCCAGCAGCTCCACAGGGGGCCTTCAAGAGACCCAGTACTTC; D gene: TRBD1; J gene: TRBJ2-5; V gene: TRBV5-4; clone size: NA
CDR3 protein: CASSQDPGAYTGELFF; CDR3 DNA: TGTGCCAGCAGCCAAGATCCTGGGGCTTATACCGGGGAGCTGTTTTTT; D gene: NA; J gene: TRBJ2-2; V gene: TRBV4-2; clone size: many
CDR3 protein: CASSLTASVQLRETQYF; CDR3 DNA: TGTGCCAGCAGTTTGACAGCTAGCGTCCAGCTCCGAGAGACCCAGTACTTC; D gene: NA; J gene: TRBJ2-5; V gene: TRBV27; clone size: NA
CDR3 protein: CARPSGGALDEQYF; CDR3 DNA: TGTGCCAGACCGAGCGGGGGGGCTCTGGACGAGCAGTACTTC; D gene: TRBD2; J gene: TRBJ2-7; V gene: TRBV6-4; clone size: NA
CDR3 protein: CASSYSPRGNYGYTF; CDR3 DNA: TGTGCCAGCAGTTACTCTCCGAGGGGGAACTATGGCTACACCTTC; D gene: NA; J gene: TRBJ1-2; V gene: TRBV6-2/TRBV6-3; clone size: NA
CDR3 protein: CATRGVGTQYF; CDR3 DNA: TGCGCCACCCGCGGGGTCGGGACCCAGTACTTC; D gene: NA; J gene: TRBJ2-5; V gene: TRBV5-1; clone size: few
CDR3 protein: CASKYRGTDTQYF; CDR3 DNA: TGTGCCAGCAAATACAGGGGAACAGATACGCAGTATTTT; D gene: TRBD1; J gene: TRBJ2-3; V gene: TRBV6-1; clone size: many
CDR3 protein: CASSLVQVHEQYF; CDR3 DNA: TGTGCCAGCAGCTTGGTCCAGGTCCACGAGCAGTACTTC; D gene: NA; J gene: TRBJ2-7; V gene: TRBV5-5; clone size: few
CDR3 protein: CASSYLSSRSYNEQFF; CDR3 DNA: TGTGCCAGCAGTTATCTATCCTCTCGCTCCTACAATGAGCAGTTCTTC; D gene: NA; J gene: TRBJ2-1; V gene: TRBV6-5; clone size: NA
CDR3 protein: CASSQESGRGYEQYF; CDR3 DNA: TGCGCCAGCAGCCAAGAGTCCGGTAGGGGCTACGAGCAGTACTTC; D gene: NA; J gene: TRBJ2-7; V gene: TRBV4-1; clone size: NA
CDR3 protein: CASSWGRNYEQYF; CDR3 DNA: TGTGCCAGCAGCTGGGGACGCAACTACGAGCAGTACTTC; D gene: NA; J gene: TRBJ2-7; V gene: TRBV11-2; clone size: NA
CDR3 protein: CATSSRGGFTGELFF; CDR3 DNA: TGTGCCACCAGCAGTCGTGGGGGTTTCACCGGGGAGCTGTTTTTT; D gene: NA; J gene: TRBJ2-2; V gene: TRBV15; clone size: few
CDR3 protein: CASSPPTRNEQFF; CDR3 DNA: TGCGCCAGCAGCCCACCTACTAGAAATGAGCAGTTCTTC; D gene: NA; J gene: TRBJ2-1; V gene: TRBV4-3; clone size: NA
CDR3 protein: CASSPSGSSAYEQYF; CDR3 DNA: TGTGCCAGTAGTCCTAGCGGGAGTTCGGCCTACGAGCAGTACTTC; D gene: TRBD2; J gene: TRBJ2-7; V gene: TRBV19; clone size: few
CDR3 protein: CASSLGPGTLNEQFF; CDR3 DNA: TGCGCCAGCAGCTTGGGGCCCGGGACTCTCAATGAGCAGTTCTTC; D gene: NA; J gene: TRBJ2-1; V gene: TRBV5-1; clone size: many
CDR3 protein: CASSQDGGTETEKLFF; CDR3 DNA: TGCGCCAGCAGCCAAGATGGAGGGACGGAAACCGAAAAACTGTTTTTT; D gene: NA; J gene: TRBJ1-4; V gene: TRBV4-3; clone size: many
CDR3 protein: CATSRDTGLLSYEQYF; CDR3 DNA: TGTGCCACCAGCAGAGATACAGGGCTTTTATCCTACGAGCAGTACTTC; D gene: NA; J gene: TRBJ2-7; V gene: TRBV15; clone size: NA
CDR3 protein: CASSYQRGGYNEQFF; CDR3 DNA: TGTGCCAGCAGTTACCAGCGGGGGGGCTACAATGAGCAGTTCTTC; D gene: TRBD2; J gene: TRBJ2-1; V gene: TRBV6-2/TRBV6-3; clone size: few
CDR3 protein: CASSQVLGTQYYEQYF; CDR3 DNA: TGCGCCAGCAGCCAAGTACTCGGGACACAGTACTACGAGCAGTACTTC; D gene: NA; J gene: TRBJ2-7; V gene: TRBV4-3; clone size: few
CDR3 protein: CASSRTNSYNEQFF; CDR3 DNA: TGTGCCAGCAGTAGGACTAATTCCTACAATGAGCAGTTCTTC; D gene: NA; J gene: TRBJ2-1; V gene: TRBV27; clone size: NA
CDR3 protein: CASSVSPGSNTGELFF; CDR3 DNA: TGTGCCAGCAGCGTATCTCCAGGATCGAACACCGGGGAGCTGTTTTTT; D gene: NA; J gene: TRBJ2-2; V gene: TRBV9; clone size: few
CDR3 protein: CASSYGSDSGYTF; CDR3 DNA: TGTGCCAGCAGTTACGGTTCGGACAGCGGCTACACCTTC; D gene: NA; J gene: TRBJ1-2; V gene: TRBV6-6; clone size: NA
CDR3 protein: CASSPLGAGAYNEQFF; CDR3 DNA: TGTGCCAGCAGTCCCCTCGGGGCGGGAGCCTACAATGAGCAGTTCTTC; D gene: TRBD2; J gene: TRBJ2-1; V gene: TRBV27; clone size: few
CDR3 protein: CASSLGLAGLYEQYF; CDR3 DNA: TGTGCCAGCAGCTTAGGACTAGCGGGCCTTTACGAGCAGTACTTC; D gene: TRBD2; J gene: TRBJ2-7; V gene: TRBV11-2; clone size: many
CDR3 protein: CASSYGTTNTGELFF; CDR3 DNA: TGTGCCAGCAGTTATGGGACAACGAACACCGGGGAGCTGTTTTTT; D gene: NA; J gene: TRBJ2-2; V gene: TRBV6-5; clone size: few
CDR3 protein: CASSPPRQGVQTEAFF; CDR3 DNA: TGCGCCAGCAGCCCACCCAGACAGGGCGTTCAGACTGAAGCTTTCTTT; D gene: TRBD1; J gene: TRBJ1-1; V gene: TRBV5-1; clone size: many
CDR3 protein: CASSYSGSLSHGYTF; CDR3 DNA: TGTGCCAGCAGTTACTCTGGCAGTCTCTCCCATGGCTACACCTTC; D gene: NA; J gene: TRBJ1-2; V gene: TRBV6-5; clone size: NA
CDR3 protein: CASIQDFGSGYEQYF; CDR3 DNA: TGTGCCAGCATTCAGGACTTTGGATCCGGCTACGAGCAGTACTTC; D gene: NA; J gene: TRBJ2-7; V gene: TRBV28; clone size: many
CDR3 protein: CASSEGTASKLFF; CDR3 DNA: TGCGCCAGCAGTGAAGGGACAGCTTCAAAACTGTTTTTT; D gene: TRBD1; J gene: TRBJ1-4; V gene: TRBV10-2; clone size: NA
CDR3 protein: CSVEAAFEQFF; CDR3 DNA: TGCAGCGTTGAAGCAGCTTTTGAGCAGTTCTTC; D gene: NA; J gene: TRBJ2-1; V gene: TRBV29-1; clone size: few
CDR3 protein: CASSVEAETYEQYF; CDR3 DNA: TGTGCCAGCAGCGTAGAGGCGGAGACCTACGAGCAGTACTTC; D gene: NA; J gene: TRBJ2-7; V gene: TRBV9; clone size: few
CDR3 protein: CASSYRASGVSDTQYF; CDR3 DNA: TGTGCCAGCAGTTACCGGGCTAGCGGGGTCTCAGATACGCAGTATTTT; D gene: TRBD2; J gene: TRBJ2-3; V gene: TRBV6-5; clone size: NA
CDR3 protein: CATAGSGNTIYF; CDR3 DNA: TGTGCCACCGCAGGCTCTGGAAACACCATATATTTT; D gene: NA; J gene: TRBJ1-3; V gene: TRBV28; clone size: few
CDR3 protein: CAISESGGTGNEAFF; CDR3 DNA: TGTGCCATCAGTGAGTCTGGGGGAACGGGCAATGAAGCTTTCTTT; D gene: NA; J gene: TRBJ1-1; V gene: TRBV10-3; clone size: NA
CDR3 protein: CASSFWGTGELFF; CDR3 DNA: TGCGCCAGCAGCTTTTGGGGAACCGGGGAGCTGTTTTTT; D gene: NA; J gene: TRBJ2-2; V gene: TRBV5-1; clone size: NA
CDR3 protein: CASSSSPGVQETQYF; CDR3 DNA: TGTGCCAGCAGTTCCTCTCCGGGGGTCCAAGAGACCCAGTACTTC; D gene: NA; J gene: TRBJ2-5; V gene: TRBV12-3/TRBV12-4; clone size: few
CDR3 protein: CSVAERYGYTF; CDR3 DNA: TGCAGCGTTGCGGAGCGGTATGGCTACACCTTC; D gene: NA; J gene: TRBJ1-2; V gene: TRBV29-1; clone size: NA
CDR3 protein: CASSQDFLGGTEAFF; CDR3 DNA: TGCGCCAGCAGCCAAGATTTTTTGGGTGGAACTGAAGCTTTCTTT; D gene: NA; J gene: TRBJ1-1; V gene: TRBV4-3; clone size: many
CDR3 protein: CASSSTRGSSTDF; CDR3 DNA: TGTGCCAGCAGTTCTACCCGGGGGAGTAGCACGGACTTC; D gene: NA; J gene: TRBJ2-7; V gene: TRBV27; clone size: NA
CDR3 protein: CSAMTSGWTYEQYF; CDR3 DNA: TGCAGTGCGATGACTAGCGGGTGGACCTACGAGCAGTACTTC; D gene: TRBD2; J gene: TRBJ2-7; V gene: TRBV20-1; clone size: NA
CDR3 protein: CASSSLPGTYQETQYF; CDR3 DNA: TGTGCCAGCAGTTCCCTCCCGGGAACGTACCAAGAGACCCAGTACTTC; D gene: NA; J gene: TRBJ2-5; V gene: TRBV12-3/TRBV12-4; clone size: NA
CDR3 protein: CAIREGDSYEQYF; CDR3 DNA: TGTGCCATCAGGGAGGGGGATTCCTACGAGCAGTACTTC; D gene: NA; J gene: TRBJ2-7; V gene: TRBV10-3; clone size: many
CDR3 protein: CASTEWPGPTTGELFF; CDR3 DNA: TGCGCCAGCACGGAATGGCCCGGTCCTACCACCGGGGAGCTGTTTTTT; D gene: NA; J gene: TRBJ2-2; V gene: TRBV10-2; clone size: NA
CDR3 protein: CSARDLAGSYNEQFF; CDR3 DNA: TGCAGTGCTAGAGATCTAGCGGGCTCCTACAATGAGCAGTTCTTC; D gene: TRBD2; J gene: TRBJ2-1; V gene: TRBV20-1; clone size: NA
CDR3 protein: CASSFETGTRGNHEQFF; CDR3 DNA: TGTGCCAGCAGTTTCGAAACCGGGACTAGGGGAAACCATGAGCAGTTCTTC; D gene: TRBD2; J gene: TRBJ2-1; V gene: TRBV28; clone size: few
CDR3 protein: CASSFFGSGQPQHF; CDR3 DNA: TGTGCCAGCAGTTTTTTTGGCTCAGGTCAGCCCCAGCATTTT; D gene: NA; J gene: TRBJ1-5; V gene: TRBV28; clone size: NA
CDR3 protein: CASSSSSAYQETQYF; CDR3 DNA: TGTGCCAGCAGTTCCTCTAGCGCCTACCAAGAGACCCAGTACTTC; D gene: NA; J gene: TRBJ2-5; V gene: TRBV28; clone size: NA
CDR3 protein: CASSLIWTQKGDSPLHF; CDR3 DNA: TGTGCCAGCAGTTTAATCTGGACCCAGAAAGGTGATTCACCCCTCCACTTT; D gene: NA; J gene: TRBJ1-6; V gene: TRBV27; clone size: many
CDR3 protein: CASTPGTGMFF; CDR3 DNA: TGTGCCAGCACCCCAGGGACAGGGATGTTTTTT; D gene: TRBD1; J gene: TRBJ1-4; V gene: TRBV12-3/TRBV12-4; clone size: few